The entry below gives a single TCR beta chain sequence along with its context. What it binds is not known. Preparing the TCRbeta library involved the use of unique molecular identifiers. TCRdb reprocessed the PCR reads via MiXCR and lists one record per CDR3 protein. The sample holds hundreds of thousands of distinct CDR3 sequences; under 15% are singletons and the top ten take about 2.2%. The data derive from a study of T-cell reconstitution after alpha-beta-depleted transplantation in children. Overall study findings and caveats: Newly produced T cells mostly provided counts and TCRbeta diversity after one year, as hyperexpanded clones declined. From surviving recipient T cells and thymic progenitors came the high day-60 TCRbeta diversity observed in some patients. There were reportedly several hundred expanded graft clones from which alpha-beta T cells came about two months after transplant.

CDR3 length: 17 amino acids. Per the germline V gene, CDR1 is SEHNR and CDR2 is FQNEAQ (reference sequence). Trimming removed 5 bases from V and 3 bases from J; junction bases left unmatched: 16. This chain joins TRBV7-9 and TRBJ2-7, with TRBD1 identical over 7 bases. The sequence was collected from a male patient between 10 and 17 years old who had a stem cell transplant for acute myeloid leukemia, so the T cells may come from the graft donor. The sequenced sample was PBMCs, mostly from graft donor cells, obtained 360 days after TCRalphabeta/CD19-depleted stem cell transplant. CDR3 loop: CASSRRTGSTLVYEQYF. Here the CDR3 DNA reads TGTGCCAGCAGCCGCCGGACAGGCTCCACGTTAGTCTACGAGCAGTACTTC.